Following are 5 T cell receptor beta chains from one sample sequenced in a study of blood T cells in healthy people across ages. A sample-barcoded 5' primer and a J-beta primer mix were used in a second PCR of about 7 to 12 cycles. TCRdb reprocessed the 5' RACE reads via MiXCR and lists one record per CDR3 protein. The table shows just under 900,000 distinct CDR3 sequences, with under 35% occurring only once. The sample was blood. These receptors were taken from a woman aged 80 or older in good health.

This clonotype occurred many times. The V and J genes are TRBV6-2 or TRBV6-3 and TRBJ2-1; 8 nucleotides match TRBD1. CDR1 and CDR2 from the germline V gene are MNHEY and SVGEGT. CDR3 length equals 13 residues. The V segment lost 8 bases and the J segment 6 bases; nucleotides outside the gene matches: 6. The CDR3 DNA follows: TGTGCCAGCGGGCGGACAGGGCTCAATGAGCAGTTCTTC. Translation gives CASGRTGLNEQFF.

A single count supports this clonotype. The CDR3 loop is CASSFGTSGTPDTQYF. In nucleotides, the CDR3 is TGTGCCAGCAGTTTCGGGACTAGCGGGACCCCAGATACGCAGTATTTT. V gene TRBV12-3 or TRBV12-4 combines with J gene TRBJ2-3; 13 bases align to TRBD2. The CDR3 has 16 residues. With V trimmed by 3 bases and J by 4 bases, 4 bases remained unmatched.

In this sample, this clonotype turned up many times. J is TRBJ2-5 and V is TRBV20-1; 9 bases agree with TRBD2. CDR3 length: 16 residues. V lost 5 bases to trimming and J lost 5 bases; unmatched junction nucleotides: 15. Per germline, CDR1 DFQATT and CDR2 SNEGSKA (reference sequence). CDR3 sequence reads: CSALGLGGGAVETQYF. In DNA form, the CDR3 reads TGCAGTGCTCTTGGGCTAGGCGGGGGGGCCGTTGAGACCCAGTACTTC.

This clonotype was counted many times. The rearrangement joins TRBV7-9 to TRBJ2-1; 7 bases agree with TRBD1. This CDR3 has 12 residues. CDR1 is SEHNR and CDR2 is FQNEAQ in the germline V gene (reference sequence). Trimming at V came to 3 bases and at J to 12 bases, leaving 5 bases not matched to a gene. CDR3 nucleotide sequence: TGTGCCAGCAGCTTTTTTGGGGACAGGCAGTTCTTC. It translates to CASSFFGDRQFF.

This clonotype was recorded at least ten times. The J gene is TRBJ1-2, the V gene TRBV7-2; possible D gene TRBD1, 6 bases. CDR1 and CDR2 from the germline V gene are SGHTA and FQGNSA. The CDR3 sequence is 14 residues long. V gave up 1 base and J gave up 6 bases, with 12 bases separating them. The CDR3 DNA reads as TGTGCCAGCAGCTTAGGGACAGAAAGTAATGGCTACACCTTC. Its translation is CASSLGTESNGYTF.